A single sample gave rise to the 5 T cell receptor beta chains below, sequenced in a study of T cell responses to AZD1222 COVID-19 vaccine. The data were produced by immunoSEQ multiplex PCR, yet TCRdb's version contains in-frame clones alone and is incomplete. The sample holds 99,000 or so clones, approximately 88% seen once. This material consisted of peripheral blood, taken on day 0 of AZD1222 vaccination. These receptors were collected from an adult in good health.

CDR3 sequence reads: CASSQDRGRVGQPQHF. As DNA, the CDR3 is TGCGCCAGCAGCCAAGATCGCGGCAGGGTGGGTCAGCCCCAGCATTTT. J is TRBJ1-5 and V is TRBV4-1; maybe TRBD1 (5 bases). The germline V gene has CDR1 MGHRA and CDR2 YSYEKL. The V end lost 0 bases, the J end lost 6 bases, and 15 bases lay between the germline ends. CDR3 length: 16 residues.

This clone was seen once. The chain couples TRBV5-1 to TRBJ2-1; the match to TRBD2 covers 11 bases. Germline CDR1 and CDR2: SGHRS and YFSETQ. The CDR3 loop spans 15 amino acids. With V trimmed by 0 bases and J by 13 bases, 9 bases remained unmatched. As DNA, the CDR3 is TGCGCCAGCAGCTTGGGATTAGCGGGGGGGATAAATCAGTTCTTC. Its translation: CASSLGLAGGINQFF.

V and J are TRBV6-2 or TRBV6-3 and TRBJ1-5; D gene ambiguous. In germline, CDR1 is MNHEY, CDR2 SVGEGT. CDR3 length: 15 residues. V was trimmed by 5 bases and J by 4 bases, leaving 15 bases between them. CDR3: CASSPGSAMNQPQHF. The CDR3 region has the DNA TGTGCCAGCAGTCCGGGTTCCGCAATGAATCAGCCCCAGCATTTT.

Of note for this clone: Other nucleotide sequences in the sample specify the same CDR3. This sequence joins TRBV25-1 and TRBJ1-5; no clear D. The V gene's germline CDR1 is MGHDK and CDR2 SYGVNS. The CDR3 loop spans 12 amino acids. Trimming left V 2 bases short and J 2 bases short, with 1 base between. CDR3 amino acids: CASSEGNQPQHF. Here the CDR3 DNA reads TGTGCCAGCAGTGAAGGCAATCAGCCCCAGCATTTT.

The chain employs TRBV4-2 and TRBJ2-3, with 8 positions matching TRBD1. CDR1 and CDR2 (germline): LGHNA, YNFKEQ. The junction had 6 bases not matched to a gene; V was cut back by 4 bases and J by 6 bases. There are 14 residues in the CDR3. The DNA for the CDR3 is TGTGCCAGCAGCCGTAACAGGGGGTCGGATACGCAGTATTTT. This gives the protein CASSRNRGSDTQYF.